This T cell receptor beta chain was documented in a study of blood T cell repertoires in COVID-19. This table comes from immunoSEQ multiplex PCR, and its TCRdb copy is limited to in-frame clones, with some not included. The table shows over 200,000 clones, with 80% to 90% occurring only once. The V and J ends lost 6 bases and 5 bases, in that order; junction bases with no gene match: 6. This CDR3 has 13 residues. Germline V gene lookup returns CDR1 MNHEY and CDR2 SVGAGI. The source material was peripheral blood. This chain connects TRBV6-5 to TRBJ1-1, with 7 nucleotides matching TRBD1. This clonotype was obtained from a woman aged 50 to 60 with acute or convalescent COVID-19. CDR3: CASRRTGGTEAFF. The CDR3 nucleotides are TGTGCCAGCAGGCGGACAGGAGGGACTGAAGCTTTCTTT.